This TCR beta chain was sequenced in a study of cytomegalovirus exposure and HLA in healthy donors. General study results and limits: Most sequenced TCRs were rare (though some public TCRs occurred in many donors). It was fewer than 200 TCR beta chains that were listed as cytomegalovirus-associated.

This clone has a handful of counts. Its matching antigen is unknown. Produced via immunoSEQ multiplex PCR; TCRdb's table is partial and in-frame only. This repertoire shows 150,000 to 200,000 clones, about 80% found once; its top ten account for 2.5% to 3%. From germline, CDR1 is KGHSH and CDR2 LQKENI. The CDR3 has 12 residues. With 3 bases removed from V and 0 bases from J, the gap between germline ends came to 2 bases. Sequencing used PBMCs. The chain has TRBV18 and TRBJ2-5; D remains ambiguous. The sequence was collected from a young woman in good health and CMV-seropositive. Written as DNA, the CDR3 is TGTGCCAGCTCACCCAACCAAGAGACCCAGTACTTC. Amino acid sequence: CASSPNQETQYF.